This T cell receptor beta chain is from a study of blood T cell repertoires in COVID-19. Background on the study: Acute and convalescent COVID-19 specimens originated in the United States, Italy and Spain. T cells, B-cell-depleted T cells, or PBMCs supplied cDNA or gDNA.

Authors' analysis steps: Counts of nucleated cells, estimated from reference gene primer amplification, were obtained. Profiling relied on immunoSEQ multiplex PCR, and the TCRdb table lists in-frame clones only, not all of them. The DNA gave D and trimming, while V, J and clone size come from that table. Of around 110,000 clones listed, roughly 79% are singletons. Germline values: CDR1 MGHRA, CDR2 YSYEKL. The junction had 2 bases not matched to a gene; V was cut back by 1 base and J by 5 bases. This CDR3 contains 15 residues. The receptor was isolated from a man in his 70s with active or convalescent COVID-19. Source material: peripheral blood. The chain employs TRBV4-1 and TRBJ2-1; 10 nucleotides match TRBD1. The CDR3 DNA is TGCGCCAGCAGCCAAGGGACAGGGGGTGACAATGAGCAGTTCTTC. The encoded protein is CASSQGTGGDNEQFF.